This T cell receptor beta chain was documented in a study of response to subunit inactivated influenza vaccine. Study-wide results and limits: Each seasonal influenza vaccination, the authors suggested, recruits few new T cells.

Concerning this clonotype itself: Its matching antigen is unknown.

The CDR3 extends over 15 amino acids. Trimming left V 0 bases short and J 4 bases short, with 14 bases between. Germline lookup yields CDR1 SGHRS and CDR2 YFSETQ. One entry per CDR3 protein, called by TCRdb with MiXCR from the RT-PCR reads. The top ten clones hold 6% to 7% of a sample with 550,000 to 800,000 distinct CDR3 sequences, 11% to 15% of them seen once. The chain couples TRBV5-1 to TRBJ2-7, with TRBD2 as a possible D gene (5 bases). This TCR was recovered from a man aged 50 to 60 who received an inactivated influenza vaccine. Sequencing was performed on PBMCs from blood, taken 14 to 15 days before vaccination. CDR3 region: CASSLGGPANYEQYF. The CDR3 nucleotides are TGCGCCAGCAGCTTGGGAGGGCCAGCTAATTACGAGCAGTACTTC.